This TCR beta chain was identified in a study of cytomegalovirus exposure and HLA in healthy donors. The study ran its PCR with 60 Vbeta and 13 Jbeta primers. TCRdb's table, derived via immunoSEQ multiplex PCR, lists solely in-frame clones and lacks some. Of a few hundred thousand clones in the sample, approximately 70% are singletons; the top ten hold under 2.5%. Study observations and caveats: Reportedly, cytomegalovirus status was diagnosed with high sensitivity and specificity.

Remarks on this clone: The antigen is undetermined.

The CDR3 is 15 residues long. V was pared by 1 base and J by 3 bases, with 13 bases between. Per germline, CDR1 SGHVS and CDR2 FQNEAQ. At sampling all donors were nominally healthy, likely with unrecorded immune exposures. The sequenced material came from PBMCs. The receptor's source is a female donor in good health and CMV-seronegative. The chain employs TRBV7-8 and TRBJ2-7, with D perhaps matching TRBD1 (6 bases). CDR3 nucleotide sequence: TGTGCCAGCAGCTTAGTAGGGGGAGCGAACTACGAGCAGTACTTC. As protein: CASSLVGGANYEQYF. Supplemented by reference TRBV7-8 and TRBJ2-7, the full variable domain reads GAGVSQSPRYKVAKRGQDVALRCDPISGHVSLFWYQQALGQGPEFLTYFQNEAQLDKSGLPSDRFFAERPEGSVSTLKIQRTQQEDSAVYLCASSLVGGANYEQYFGPGTRLTVT.